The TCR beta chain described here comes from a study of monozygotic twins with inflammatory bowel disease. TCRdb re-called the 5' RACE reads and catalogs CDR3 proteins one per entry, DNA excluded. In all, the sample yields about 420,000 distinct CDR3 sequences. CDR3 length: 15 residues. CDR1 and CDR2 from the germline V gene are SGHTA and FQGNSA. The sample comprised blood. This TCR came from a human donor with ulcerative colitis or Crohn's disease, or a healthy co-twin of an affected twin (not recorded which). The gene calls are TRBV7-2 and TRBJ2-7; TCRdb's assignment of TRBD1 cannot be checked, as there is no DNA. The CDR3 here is CASSPPGEYLGEQYF.